A selection of T cell receptor beta chains follows, all from one sample in a study of beta chain features in type 1 diabetes. Repertoires were generated with immunoSEQ multiplex PCR, while TCRdb's copy carries only in-frame clones and drops some. The table lists 900,000 or so clones, roughly 17% of them singletons. The specimen sequenced was naive CD4+ T cells from blood. These receptors were taken from a woman between 18 and 30 years old in good health. Both conserved end residues are part of each CDR3. Fields, in order: V gene, J gene, D gene, clone size, CDR3 protein, CDR3 DNA. A D gene is named only where the DNA matches it firmly. Size tells how often a clone was seen (once, few, many) or the class of an expanded clone, and some rows leave it out.

>TRBV2|TRBJ1-2|TRBD1|few
CASSSRDRVSGYTF
TGTGCCAGCAGTTCCCGGGACAGGGTATCTGGCTACACCTTC
>TRBV19|TRBJ2-4|TRBD2|few
CASSTGSGMAKNIQYF
TGTGCCAGTAGTACCGGTAGCGGGATGGCCAAAAACATTCAGTACTTC
>TRBV6-5|TRBJ2-4|TRBD1|-
CASSYGTGGRQDIQYF
TGTGCCAGCAGTTACGGGACAGGGGGTCGACAAGACATTCAGTACTTC
>TRBV29-1|TRBJ2-3|TRBD2|few
CSVEGTSGSTDTQYF
TGCAGCGTTGAAGGGACTAGCGGGAGCACAGATACGCAGTATTTT
>TRBV7-9|TRBJ2-5|TRBD2|-
CASSFLLGGGPETQYF
TGTGCCAGCAGCTTCCTTCTCGGCGGGGGACCAGAGACCCAGTACTTC
>TRBV13|TRBJ1-2|TRBD1|-
CASSSNQGDYGYTF
TGTGCCAGCAGCTCTAACCAGGGGGACTATGGCTACACCTTC
>TRBV6-6|TRBJ2-2|-|-
CASSYFGQGGTGELFF
TGTGCCAGCAGTTACTTCGGGCAGGGGGGTACCGGGGAGCTGTTTTTT
>TRBV28|TRBJ1-4|TRBD1|few
CASSVTGTGRAKLFF
TGTGCCAGCAGTGTCACCGGGACAGGGCGTGCAAAACTGTTTTTT
>TRBV19|TRBJ2-7|TRBD1|few
CASNPGGDEQYF
TGTGCCAGTAATCCAGGGGGTGACGAGCAGTACTTC
>TRBV6-6|TRBJ2-1|TRBD1|-
CASSYDRGRTNEQFF
TGTGCCAGCAGTTACGACAGGGGGCGAACCAATGAGCAGTTCTTC
>TRBV14|TRBJ2-7|TRBD2|-
CASSQATSGRAPYEQYF
TGTGCCAGCAGCCAGGCTACTAGCGGGAGGGCACCATACGAGCAGTACTTC
>TRBV11-2|TRBJ2-2|TRBD1|few
CASSLRQGARELFF
TGTGCCAGCAGCTTACGACAGGGGGCTAGGGAGCTGTTTTTT
>TRBV13|TRBJ2-1|-|few
CASSLMIAVFGEQFF
TGTGCCAGCAGCTTAATGATAGCGGTTTTCGGTGAGCAGTTCTTC
>TRBV7-9|TRBJ2-3|-|few
CASSPWTSSTDTQYF
TGTGCCAGCAGCCCCTGGACTTCTAGCACAGATACGCAGTATTTT
>TRBV5-4|TRBJ1-2|-|few
CASSYKVDSPANYGYTF
TGTGCCAGCAGCTATAAGGTGGACAGCCCCGCTAACTATGGCTACACCTTC
>TRBV18|TRBJ2-1|TRBD2|-
CASSPTSGSYNEQFF
TGTGCCAGCTCACCCACTAGCGGGAGTTACAATGAGCAGTTCTTC
>TRBV6-5|TRBJ1-1|-|few
CASKKTGNFEAFF
TGTGCCAGCAAAAAGACCGGAAATTTCGAAGCTTTCTTT
>TRBV18|TRBJ2-3|TRBD1|few
CASSPRTGGQDTQYF
TGTGCCAGCTCACCGCGGACAGGGGGTCAAGATACGCAGTATTTT
>TRBV6-6|TRBJ2-7|-|-
CASSYWTGTRPYEQYF
TGTGCCAGCAGTTACTGGACCGGGACTCGGCCCTACGAGCAGTACTTC
>TRBV28|TRBJ1-3|-|-
CASSFGRRSGNTIYF
TGTGCCAGCAGTTTTGGCAGGCGCTCTGGAAACACCATATATTTT
>TRBV6-5|TRBJ2-6|-|-
CASRKYSGANVLTF
TGTGCCAGCAGGAAGTACTCTGGGGCCAACGTCCTGACTTTC
>TRBV6-6|TRBJ1-5|-|-
CASSDTGNQPQHF
TGTGCCAGCAGTGACACTGGCAATCAGCCCCAGCATTTT
>TRBV29-1|TRBJ1-1|-|few
CSVEEVSKGTEAFF
TGCAGCGTTGAAGAGGTCAGCAAGGGGACTGAAGCTTTCTTT
>TRBV28|TRBJ1-5|TRBD1|once
CASRKGDRVGQPQHF
TGTGCCAGCAGAAAGGGGGACAGGGTAGGTCAGCCCCAGCATTTT
>TRBV28|TRBJ2-1|-|-
CASSLGASGSYNEQFF
TGTGCCAGCAGTTTGGGGGCTAGCGGATCCTACAATGAGCAGTTCTTC
>TRBV7-8|TRBJ2-3|-|-
CATRRTTATDTQYF
TGTGCCACCAGGCGCACGACAGCCACAGATACGCAGTATTTT
>TRBV6-5|TRBJ2-7|TRBD2|-
CASSYSSSGSSYEQYF
TGTGCCAGCAGTTACTCGAGTAGCGGGAGTTCTTACGAGCAGTACTTC
>TRBV4-2|TRBJ2-4|TRBD2|-
CASSQVEAGGPGTKNIQYF
TGTGCCAGCAGCCAAGTAGAAGCGGGAGGGCCAGGGACCAAAAACATTCAGTACTTC
>TRBV28|TRBJ1-5|-|-
CASRDNSNQPQHF
TGTGCCAGCAGGGATAATAGCAATCAGCCCCAGCATTTT
>TRBV5-1|TRBJ2-5|-|-
CASSLGQGIWETQYF
TGCGCCAGCAGCTTGGGCCAGGGTATCTGGGAGACCCAGTACTTC
>TRBV5-1|TRBJ2-3|-|-
CASSLGKPSTDTQYF
TGCGCCAGCAGCTTGGGAAAACCTAGCACAGATACGCAGTATTTT
>TRBV7-2|TRBJ2-3|-|few
CASSRAGTTFTDTQYF
TGTGCCAGCAGCCGGGCCGGGACAACCTTCACAGATACGCAGTATTTT